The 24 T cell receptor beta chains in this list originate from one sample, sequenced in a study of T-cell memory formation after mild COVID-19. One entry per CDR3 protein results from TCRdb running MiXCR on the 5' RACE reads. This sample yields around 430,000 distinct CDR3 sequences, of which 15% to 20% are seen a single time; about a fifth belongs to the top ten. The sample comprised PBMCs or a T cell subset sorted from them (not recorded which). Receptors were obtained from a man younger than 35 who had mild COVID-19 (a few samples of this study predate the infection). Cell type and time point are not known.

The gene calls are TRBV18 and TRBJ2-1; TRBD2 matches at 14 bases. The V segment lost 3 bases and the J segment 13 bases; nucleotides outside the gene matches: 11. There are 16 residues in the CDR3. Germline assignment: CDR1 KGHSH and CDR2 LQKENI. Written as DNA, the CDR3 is TGTGCCAGCTCACCCCGCTTGACTAGCGGGGGGGCTGCTCAGTTCTTC. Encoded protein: CASSPRLTSGGAAQFF.

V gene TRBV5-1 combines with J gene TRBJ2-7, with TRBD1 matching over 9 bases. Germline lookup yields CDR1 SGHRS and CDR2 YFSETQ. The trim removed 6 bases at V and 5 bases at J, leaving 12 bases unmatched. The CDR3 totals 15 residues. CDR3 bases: TGCGCCAGCACCCGGTGGGGGACAGGGCTTAACGAGCAGTACTTC. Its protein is CASTRWGTGLNEQYF.

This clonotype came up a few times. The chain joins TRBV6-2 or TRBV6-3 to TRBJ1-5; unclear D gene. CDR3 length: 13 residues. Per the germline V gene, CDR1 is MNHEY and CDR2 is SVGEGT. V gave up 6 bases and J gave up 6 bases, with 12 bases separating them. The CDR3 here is CASSLGTGQPQHF. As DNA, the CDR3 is TGTGCCAGCAGCCTGGGTACGGGTCAGCCCCAGCATTTT.

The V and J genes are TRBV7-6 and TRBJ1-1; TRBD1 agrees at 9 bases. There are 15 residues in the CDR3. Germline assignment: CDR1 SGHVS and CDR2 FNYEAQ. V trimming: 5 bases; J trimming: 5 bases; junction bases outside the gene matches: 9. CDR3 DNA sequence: TGTGCCAGCAGCCGAACCGGGACAGGGCATACTGAAGCTTTCTTT. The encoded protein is CASSRTGTGHTEAFF.

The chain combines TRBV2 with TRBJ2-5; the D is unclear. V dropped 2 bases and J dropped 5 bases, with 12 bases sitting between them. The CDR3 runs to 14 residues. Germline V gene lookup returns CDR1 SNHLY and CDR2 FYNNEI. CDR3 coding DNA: TGTGCCAGCAGTGAAAGGGTCGATGCGGAGACCCAGTACTTC. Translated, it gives CASSERVDAETQYF.

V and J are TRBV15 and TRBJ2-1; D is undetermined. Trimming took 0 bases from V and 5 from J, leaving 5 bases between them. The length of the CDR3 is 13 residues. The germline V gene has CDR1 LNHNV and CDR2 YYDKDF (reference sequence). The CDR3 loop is CATSRETDNEQFF. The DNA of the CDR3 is TGTGCCACCAGCAGAGAGACGGACAATGAGCAGTTCTTC.

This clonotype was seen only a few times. CDR3 coding DNA: TGTGCCAGCAGCTTATATTCGGGCGGCACCGGGGAGCTGTTTTTT. The encoded protein is CASSLYSGGTGELFF. This chain joins TRBV7-3 and TRBJ2-2; D is unclear. The ends were cut back, 2 bases at V and 4 bases at J, with 11 bases in the middle. This CDR3 is built from 15 residues. The V gene's germline CDR1 is SGHTA and CDR2 FQGTGA.

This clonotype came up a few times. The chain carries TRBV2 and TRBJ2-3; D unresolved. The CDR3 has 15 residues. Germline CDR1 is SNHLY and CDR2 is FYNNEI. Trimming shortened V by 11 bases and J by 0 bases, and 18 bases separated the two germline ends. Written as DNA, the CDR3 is TGTGCCGGCTCCGTCACTACCACTAGCACAGATACGCAGTATTTT. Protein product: CAGSVTTTSTDTQYF.

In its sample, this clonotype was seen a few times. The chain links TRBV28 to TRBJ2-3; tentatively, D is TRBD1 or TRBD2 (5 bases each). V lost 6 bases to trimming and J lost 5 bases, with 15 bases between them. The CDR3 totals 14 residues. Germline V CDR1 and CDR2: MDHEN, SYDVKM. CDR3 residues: CASRPGPTQDTQYF. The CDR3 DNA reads TGTGCCAGCAGACCGGGGCCCACTCAAGATACGCAGTATTTT.

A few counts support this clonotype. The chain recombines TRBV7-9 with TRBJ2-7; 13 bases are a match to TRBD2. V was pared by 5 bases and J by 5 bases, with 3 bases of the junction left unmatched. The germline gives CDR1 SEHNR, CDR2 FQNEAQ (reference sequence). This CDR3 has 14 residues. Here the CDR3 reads CASSPGTSGDEQYF. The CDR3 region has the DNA TGTGCCAGCAGCCCGGGGACTAGCGGGGACGAGCAGTACTTC.

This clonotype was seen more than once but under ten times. CDR3 loop: CASSLKVLGISGNTIYF. DNA for the CDR3: TGTGCCAGCAGTTTAAAGGTCCTCGGGATCTCTGGAAACACCATATATTTT. The V gene is TRBV12-3 or TRBV12-4, the J gene TRBJ1-3, with unresolved D. The V end was cut by 2 bases, the J end by 0 bases, with 14 bases between. CDR3 size: 17 residues.

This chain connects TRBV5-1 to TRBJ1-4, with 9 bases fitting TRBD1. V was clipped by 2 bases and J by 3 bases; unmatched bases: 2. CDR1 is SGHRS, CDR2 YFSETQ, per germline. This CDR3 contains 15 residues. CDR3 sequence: CASSFRQGANEKLFF. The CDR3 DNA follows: TGCGCCAGCAGCTTTCGACAGGGGGCTAATGAAAAACTGTTTTTT.

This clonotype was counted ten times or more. CDR3 region: CASSWVISGANVLTF. CDR3 sequence (DNA): TGTGCCAGCAGCTGGGTAATATCTGGGGCCAACGTCCTGACTTTC. The J gene is TRBJ2-6, the V gene TRBV5-6, with D uncertain. There are 15 residues in the CDR3. V lost 3 bases to trimming and J lost 1 base, with 8 bases between them. CDR1 is SGHDT and CDR2 is YYEEEE in the germline V gene.

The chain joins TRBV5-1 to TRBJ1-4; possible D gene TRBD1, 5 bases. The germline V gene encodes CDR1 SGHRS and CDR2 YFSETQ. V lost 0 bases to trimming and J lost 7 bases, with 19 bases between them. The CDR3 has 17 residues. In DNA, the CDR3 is TGCGCCAGCAGCTTGGGACCGCAGCGATTGGGGGGTGAAAAACTGTTTTTT. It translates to CASSLGPQRLGGEKLFF.

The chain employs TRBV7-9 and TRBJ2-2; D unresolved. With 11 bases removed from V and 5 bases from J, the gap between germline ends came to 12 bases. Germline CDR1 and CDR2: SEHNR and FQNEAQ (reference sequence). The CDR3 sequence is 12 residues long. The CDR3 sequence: CAQGPWTGELFF. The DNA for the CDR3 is TGTGCCCAAGGGCCGTGGACCGGGGAGCTGTTTTTT. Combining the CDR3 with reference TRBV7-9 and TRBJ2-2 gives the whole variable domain DTGVSQNPRHKITKRGQNVTFRCDPISEHNRLYWYRQTLGQGPEFLTYFQNEAQLEKSRLLSDRFSAERPKGSFSTLEIQRTEQGDSAMYLCAQGPWTGELFFGEGSRLTVL.

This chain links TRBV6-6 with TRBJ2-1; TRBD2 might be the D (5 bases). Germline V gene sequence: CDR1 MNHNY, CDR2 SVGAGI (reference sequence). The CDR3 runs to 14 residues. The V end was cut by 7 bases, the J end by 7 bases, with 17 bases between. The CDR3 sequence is CASMVTGYRNEQFF. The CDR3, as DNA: TGTGCCAGCATGGTGACGGGGTACCGTAATGAGCAGTTCTTC.

This CDR3 is CASSVALFQTQYF. The CDR3 DNA reads as TGTGCCAGCAGCGTAGCTCTTTTCCAGACCCAGTACTTC. The J gene is TRBJ2-5, the V gene TRBV9; D call uncertain. Germline CDR1 reads SGDLS; CDR2 reads YYNGEE. CDR3 size: 13 residues. V lost 0 bases and J 6 bases, leaving 9 bases between the germline ends.

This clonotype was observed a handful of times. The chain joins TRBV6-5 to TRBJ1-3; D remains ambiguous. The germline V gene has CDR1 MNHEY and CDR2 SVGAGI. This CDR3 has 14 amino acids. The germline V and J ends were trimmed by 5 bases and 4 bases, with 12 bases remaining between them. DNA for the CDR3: TGTGCCAGCAGTCCGCGCGGGGTCGGAAACACCATATATTTT. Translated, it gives CASSPRGVGNTIYF.

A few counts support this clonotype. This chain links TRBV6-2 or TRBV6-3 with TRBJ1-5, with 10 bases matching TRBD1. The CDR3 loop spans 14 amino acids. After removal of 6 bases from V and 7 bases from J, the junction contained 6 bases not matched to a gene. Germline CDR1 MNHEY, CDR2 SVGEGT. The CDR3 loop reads CASRDRGLRQPQHF. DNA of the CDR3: TGTGCCAGCAGGGACAGGGGGTTACGACAGCCCCAGCATTTT.

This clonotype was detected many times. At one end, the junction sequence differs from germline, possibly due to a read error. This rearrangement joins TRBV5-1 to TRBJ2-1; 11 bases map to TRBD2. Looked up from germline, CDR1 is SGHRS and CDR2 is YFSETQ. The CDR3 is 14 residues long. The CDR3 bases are TGTGCCAGCAGCTTAGCGGGGGGGGCCGGCGAGCAGTTCTTC. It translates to CASSLAGGAGEQFF.

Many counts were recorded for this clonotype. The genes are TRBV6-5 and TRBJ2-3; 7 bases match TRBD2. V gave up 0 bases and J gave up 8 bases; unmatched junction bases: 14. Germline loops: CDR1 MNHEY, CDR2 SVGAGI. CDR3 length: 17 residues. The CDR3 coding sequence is TGTGCCAGCAGTTACTCGGGGGGGGGAGGTCGGTCGCTTACGCAGTATTTT. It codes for CASSYSGGGGRSLTQYF.

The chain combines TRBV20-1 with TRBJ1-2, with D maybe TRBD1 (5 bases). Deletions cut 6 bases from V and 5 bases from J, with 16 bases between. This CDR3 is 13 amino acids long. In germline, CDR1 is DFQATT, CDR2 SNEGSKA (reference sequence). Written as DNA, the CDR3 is TGCAGTGCCGGGGGTATTTCGCCATATGGCTACACCTTC. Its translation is CSAGGISPYGYTF.

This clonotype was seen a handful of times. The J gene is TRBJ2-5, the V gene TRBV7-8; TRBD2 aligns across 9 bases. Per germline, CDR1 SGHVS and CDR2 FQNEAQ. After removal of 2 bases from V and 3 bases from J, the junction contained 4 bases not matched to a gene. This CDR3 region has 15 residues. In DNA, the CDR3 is TGTGCCAGCAGCTTATCCGAGCGGGGGGAAGAGACCCAGTACTTC. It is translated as CASSLSERGEETQYF.

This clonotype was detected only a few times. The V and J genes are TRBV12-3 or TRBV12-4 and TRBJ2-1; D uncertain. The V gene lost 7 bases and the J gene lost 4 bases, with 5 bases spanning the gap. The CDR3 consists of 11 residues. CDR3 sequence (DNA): TGTGCCAGCACCTGGTACAATGAGCAGTTCTTC. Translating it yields CASTWYNEQFF.